Following are 12 T cell receptor beta chains from one sample sequenced in a study of T cell repertoires in cytomegalovirus infection. Using its own MiXCR run on the reads, TCRdb lists one record per CDR3 protein. The table records around 440,000 distinct CDR3 sequences, roughly 10% of them present only once. Sequencing was done on a sample of PBMCs. These receptor sequences come from a human donor in good health (CMV status not recorded). Some clones in this sample may be carry-over from other donors' samples.

This clonotype was counted ten times or more. The J gene is TRBJ2-6, the V gene TRBV5-1; D is perhaps TRBD1 (6 bases). V was trimmed by 1 base and J by 0 bases, leaving 11 bases between them. CDR1 SGHRS and CDR2 YFSETQ come from the germline V gene. CDR3 length: 17 amino acids. The CDR3 protein is CASSLRQAFSGANVLTF. CDR3 DNA sequence: TGCGCCAGCAGCTTGCGACAGGCTTTCTCTGGGGCCAACGTCCTGACTTTC.

This rearrangement joins TRBV5-1 to TRBJ2-6, with a possible D match to TRBD1 (5 bases). Germline V gene lookup returns CDR1 SGHRS and CDR2 YFSETQ. The CDR3 has 20 residues. V was clipped by 3 bases and J by 0 bases, with 22 bases between them. Here the CDR3 reads CASSSPRQTPFSSGANVLTF. CDR3 coding DNA: TGCGCCAGCAGCTCCCCCCGACAGACCCCGTTCAGCTCTGGGGCCAACGTCCTGACTTTC. The variable domain in full, completed from reference TRBV5-1 and TRBJ2-6, reads KAGVTQTPRYLIKTRGQQVTLSCSPISGHRSVSWYQQTPGQGLQFLFEYFSETQRNKGNFPGRFSGRQFSNSRSEMNVSTLELGDSALYLCASSSPRQTPFSSGANVLTFGAGSRLTVL.

The chain links TRBV19 to TRBJ2-7, with D perhaps being TRBD1 or TRBD2 (5 bases each). Trimming left V 4 bases short and J 3 bases short, with 16 bases between. The V gene's germline CDR1 is LNHDA and CDR2 SQIVND (reference sequence). The CDR3 loop spans 15 amino acids. The CDR3 here is CASSTPGTKGYEQYF. DNA of the CDR3: TGTGCCAGTAGTACGCCCGGGACCAAGGGCTACGAGCAGTACTTC.

The chain employs TRBV19 and TRBJ1-2; no firm D call. The CDR3 has 14 residues. Trimming stripped 7 bases from V and 7 bases from J, with 19 bases between. Germline V lookup: CDR1 LNHDA, CDR2 SQIVND (reference sequence). The CDR3 nucleotides are TGTGCCAGTAATCGACCGGGAGACAAGGTTGGCTACACCTTC. Its translation: CASNRPGDKVGYTF.

This clonotype was counted at least ten times. The chain recombines TRBV4-2 with TRBJ2-5; TRBD2 matches 14 bases. Trimming cost V 4 bases and J 5 bases; bases outside gene matches: 12. The CDR3 consists of 18 residues. From germline, CDR1 is LGHNA and CDR2 YNFKEQ. CDR3 amino acids: CASSLIRGLAGVVETQYF. The CDR3 DNA reads TGTGCCAGCAGCCTTATCCGGGGACTAGCGGGAGTTGTGGAGACCCAGTACTTC.

This chain links TRBV28 with TRBJ2-1; no clear D. V shed 4 bases and J shed 3 bases, with 16 bases lying between them. The CDR3 runs 16 residues. The germline CDR1 and CDR2 sequences are MDHEN and SYDVKM. The CDR3 DNA is TGTGCCAGCAGTTCCTCCGAGTGGGAACGCTACAATGAGCAGTTCTTC. It encodes CASSSSEWERYNEQFF. The full variable domain, in which reference TRBV28 and TRBJ2-1 provide the parts outside the CDR3, is DVKVTQSSRYLVKRTGEKVFLECVQDMDHENMFWYRQDPGLGLRLIYFSYDVKMKEKGDIPEGYSVSREKKERFSLILESASTNQTSMYLCASSSSEWERYNEQFFGPGTRLTVL.

This clonotype turned up a few times. The chain is built from TRBV5-3 and TRBJ2-5; TRBD2 matches at 8 bases. TRBV5-3 is assigned to the ORF class and has an uncertain function. Trimming cost V 3 bases and J 2 bases; bases outside gene matches: 6. The CDR3 runs to 15 residues. CDR3 coding DNA: TGTGCCAGAAGCTCCCCGGGGGGGTGTCAAGAGACCCAGTACTTC. Amino acids: CARSSPGGCQETQYF.

This clonotype was seen only a few times. The J gene is TRBJ2-7, the V gene TRBV20-1, with 8 positions matching TRBD1. Trimming removed 0 bases from V and 0 bases from J; junction bases left unmatched: 4. Germline CDR1 and CDR2: DFQATT and SNEGSKA (reference sequence). CDR3 length: 15 residues. The DNA for the CDR3 is TGCAGTGCTAGAGATGGGACAGGCCTCTCCTACGAGCAGTACTTC. Translation: CSARDGTGLSYEQYF.

This clonotype has more than one count but fewer than ten. The chain combines TRBV7-3 with TRBJ2-2, with D uncertain. Per germline, CDR1 SGHTA and CDR2 FQGTGA. Between the trimmed V and J ends, which lost 5 bases and 6 bases, there was a span of 10 bases. The CDR3 is 13 residues long. The CDR3 region has the DNA TGTGCCAGCAGCCAAGGCGTGTCCGGGGAGCTGTTTTTT. This translates into CASSQGVSGELFF.

V usage is TRBV9 and J usage is TRBJ1-1, with 9 nucleotides matching TRBD1. CDR3 size: 15 residues. Germline V gene lookup returns CDR1 SGDLS and CDR2 YYNGEE. The V and J ends lost 1 base and 7 bases, in that order; junction bases with no gene match: 8. This chain's CDR3 is CASSVSNRGLGEAFF. CDR3 DNA sequence: TGTGCCAGCAGCGTATCCAACAGGGGGCTTGGTGAAGCTTTCTTT. The variable domain in full, completed from reference TRBV9 and TRBJ1-1, reads DSGVTQTPKHLITATGQRVTLRCSPRSGDLSVYWYQQSLDQGLQFLIQYYNGEERAKGNILERFSAQQFPDLHSELNLSSLELGDSALYFCASSVSNRGLGEAFFGQGTRLTVV.

This clonotype has a count of ten or more. This chain uses TRBV19 with TRBJ2-2; 8 positions agree with TRBD2. This CDR3 is 18 amino acids long. Losses at the gene ends were 1 base for V and 4 bases for J; bases not matched to a gene: 11. Germline assignment: CDR1 LNHDA and CDR2 SQIVND (reference sequence). The CDR3 spells CASSIGVSSGSTTGELFF. CDR3 DNA: TGTGCCAGTAGTATAGGTGTGTCGAGCGGGAGTACCACCGGGGAGCTGTTTTTT.

In its sample, this clonotype was seen many times. This chain joins TRBV6-2 or TRBV6-3 and TRBJ1-3; D not resolved. Germline V CDR1 and CDR2: MNHEY, SVGEGT. V was trimmed by 2 bases and J by 4 bases, leaving 6 bases between them. This CDR3 is built from 13 residues. The CDR3 bases are TGTGCCAGCAGTTACGCTGGGGGAAACACCATATATTTT. It translates to CASSYAGGNTIYF.